The rows below give T cell receptor beta chains drawn from one sample of a study of early T cells in non-severe SARS-CoV-2 infection. One entry per CDR3 protein results from TCRdb running MiXCR on the 5' RACE reads. This sample has more than 95,000 distinct CDR3 sequences, with about 11% found just once. Source: whole blood, taken at baseline. The receptors were sampled from an adult who was a healthcare worker with PCR-confirmed SARS-CoV-2 infection or an uninfected control (not recorded which). The CDR3 runs from the conserved cysteine through the conserved F or W. The D gene is left open where the match is weak. Clone size is shown for a subset of rows, as once, few, many or a class of expanded clone.

D gene: TRBD2
clone size: .
CDR3 length: 14
J gene: TRBJ2-3
V gene: TRBV19
CDR3 DNA: TGTGCCAGTAAGGGGACTAGGAGGCCAGATACGCAGTATTTT
CDR3 protein: CASKGTRRPDTQYF

D gene: .
clone size: .
CDR3 length: 15
J gene: TRBJ1-2
V gene: TRBV5-1
CDR3 DNA: TGCGCCAGCAGCTTGGATCAGGCGACCCCTTATGGCTACACCTTC
CDR3 protein: CASSLDQATPYGYTF

D gene: .
clone size: few
CDR3 length: 13
J gene: TRBJ1-1
V gene: TRBV27
CDR3 DNA: TGTGCCAGCATCCGGCCAGGGAGCACTGAAGCTTTCTTT
CDR3 protein: CASIRPGSTEAFF

D gene: .
clone size: .
CDR3 length: 15
J gene: TRBJ1-1
V gene: TRBV3-1
CDR3 DNA: TGTGCCAGCAGCCAAAGGGCGGCACGGGGCACTGAAGCTTTCTTT
CDR3 protein: CASSQRAARGTEAFF

D gene: .
clone size: few
CDR3 length: 15
J gene: TRBJ2-3
V gene: TRBV15
CDR3 DNA: TGTGCCACCAGCAGTGGGGGCCACCGCACAGATACGCAGTATTTT
CDR3 protein: CATSSGGHRTDTQYF

D gene: .
clone size: .
CDR3 length: 18
J gene: TRBJ2-3
V gene: TRBV11-2
CDR3 DNA: TGTGCCAGCAGCCGACACCAACCGACACGAGCTAGCACAGATACGCAGTATTTT
CDR3 protein: CASSRHQPTRASTDTQYF

D gene: TRBD1
clone size: .
CDR3 length: 14
J gene: TRBJ2-1
V gene: TRBV27
CDR3 DNA: TGTGCCAGCACCTCCCCCGGACAGGGTCATGAGCAGTTCTTC
CDR3 protein: CASTSPGQGHEQFF

D gene: TRBD1
clone size: few
CDR3 length: 12
J gene: TRBJ1-2
V gene: TRBV20-1
CDR3 DNA: TGCAGTGCCGATGACAGGGGCGGCGGCTACACCTTC
CDR3 protein: CSADDRGGGYTF

D gene: .
clone size: .
CDR3 length: 14
J gene: TRBJ1-6
V gene: TRBV12-3/TRBV12-4
CDR3 DNA: TGTGCCAGCAGTTCCAACCGGGATTTTTCACCCCTCCACTTT
CDR3 protein: CASSSNRDFSPLHF

D gene: TRBD2
clone size: few
CDR3 length: 15
J gene: TRBJ2-1
V gene: TRBV9
CDR3 DNA: TGTGCCAGCAGCGTAAGCACTAGCGGGAACAATGAGCAGTTCTTC
CDR3 protein: CASSVSTSGNNEQFF

D gene: .
clone size: few
CDR3 length: 12
J gene: TRBJ1-2
V gene: TRBV29-1
CDR3 DNA: TGCAGCGTCCTCTCCCGGCCGTTAGGCTACACCTTC
CDR3 protein: CSVLSRPLGYTF

D gene: TRBD2
clone size: .
CDR3 length: 18
J gene: TRBJ2-6
V gene: TRBV5-1
CDR3 DNA: TGCGCCAGCAGCTTGGAAGCGGGAGCGATCTCTGGGGCCAACGTCCTGACTTTC
CDR3 protein: CASSLEAGAISGANVLTF

D gene: TRBD2
clone size: .
CDR3 length: 17
J gene: TRBJ2-7
V gene: TRBV6-2/TRBV6-3
CDR3 DNA: TGTGCCAGCAGTTACCAGGAGGACCTCGGGAGGGCCTACGAGCAGTACTTC
CDR3 protein: CASSYQEDLGRAYEQYF

D gene: TRBD1
clone size: .
CDR3 length: 15
J gene: TRBJ1-1
V gene: TRBV20-1
CDR3 DNA: TGCAGTGCTGCCGGAGGGGGCTCCTGGAACACTGAAGCTTTCTTT
CDR3 protein: CSAAGGGSWNTEAFF

D gene: .
clone size: few
CDR3 length: 14
J gene: TRBJ1-3
V gene: TRBV20-1
CDR3 DNA: TGCAGTGCTAGAGTGGGCTCATCTGGAAACACCATATATTTT
CDR3 protein: CSARVGSSGNTIYF

D gene: TRBD2
clone size: .
CDR3 length: 15
J gene: TRBJ2-7
V gene: TRBV19
CDR3 DNA: TGTGCCAGTAGGACTAGCGGGGGAACCTCCTACGAGCAGTACTTC
CDR3 protein: CASRTSGGTSYEQYF

D gene: TRBD2
clone size: few
CDR3 length: 17
J gene: TRBJ2-7
V gene: TRBV7-8
CDR3 DNA: TGTGCCAGCAGCTCCTGGCAGGGAGCGGGAGAGCATTACGAGCAGTACTTC
CDR3 protein: CASSSWQGAGEHYEQYF

D gene: .
clone size: .
CDR3 length: 12
J gene: TRBJ2-1
V gene: TRBV11-2
CDR3 DNA: TGTGCCAGCGGTAAAGCTTACAATGAGCAGTTCTTC
CDR3 protein: CASGKAYNEQFF

D gene: TRBD2
clone size: .
CDR3 length: 15
J gene: TRBJ2-7
V gene: TRBV27
CDR3 DNA: TGTGCCAGCAGTTCAGGCGGGGGACGGTTCTACGAGCAGTACTTC
CDR3 protein: CASSSGGGRFYEQYF

D gene: .
clone size: few
CDR3 length: 12
J gene: TRBJ2-1
V gene: TRBV20-1
CDR3 DNA: TGCAGTGCTTCGGGACCGTACAATGAGCAGTTCTTC
CDR3 protein: CSASGPYNEQFF

D gene: .
clone size: few
CDR3 length: 14
J gene: TRBJ2-3
V gene: TRBV10-3
CDR3 DNA: TGTGCCATCAGGGGATCGGGGCCGGAGGGTACGCAGTATTTT
CDR3 protein: CAIRGSGPEGTQYF

D gene: .
clone size: few
CDR3 length: 13
J gene: TRBJ2-5
V gene: TRBV2
CDR3 DNA: TGTGCCAGCAGCTTCGGACAGAAAGAGACCCAGTACTTC
CDR3 protein: CASSFGQKETQYF

D gene: .
clone size: few
CDR3 length: 14
J gene: TRBJ1-4
V gene: TRBV30
CDR3 DNA: TGTGCCTGGAATTCTGGAGACGGCAATGAAAAACTGTTTTTT
CDR3 protein: CAWNSGDGNEKLFF

D gene: .
clone size: few
CDR3 length: 12
J gene: TRBJ2-6
V gene: TRBV20-1
CDR3 DNA: TGCAGTGCTAGTCGGGGGGCCAACGTCCTGACTTTC
CDR3 protein: CSASRGANVLTF

D gene: .
clone size: once
CDR3 length: 11
J gene: TRBJ1-2
V gene: TRBV12-3/TRBV12-4
CDR3 DNA: TGTGCCAGCAACGACTGGACTGGCTACACCTTC
CDR3 protein: CASNDWTGYTF

D gene: .
clone size: .
CDR3 length: 12
J gene: TRBJ2-3
V gene: TRBV10-2
CDR3 DNA: TGCGCCAGCTTCCTTGGCACAGATACGCAGTATTTT
CDR3 protein: CASFLGTDTQYF

D gene: .
clone size: .
CDR3 length: 14
J gene: TRBJ1-3
V gene: TRBV10-2
CDR3 DNA: TGCGCCAGCAAGGAAGGGGGCTCTGGAAACACCATATATTTT
CDR3 protein: CASKEGGSGNTIYF

D gene: .
clone size: few
CDR3 length: 13
J gene: TRBJ1-5
V gene: TRBV29-1
CDR3 DNA: TGCAGCGTTGAGGTGACAGCTAATCAGCCCCAGCATTTT
CDR3 protein: CSVEVTANQPQHF

D gene: .
clone size: few
CDR3 length: 15
J gene: TRBJ2-6
V gene: TRBV2
CDR3 DNA: TGTGCCAGCAGTGGGTTTAAGTCTGGGGCCAACGTCCTGACTTTC
CDR3 protein: CASSGFKSGANVLTF

D gene: TRBD1
clone size: many
CDR3 length: 15
J gene: TRBJ2-7
V gene: TRBV12-3/TRBV12-4
CDR3 DNA: TGTGCCAGCAGCCTATTCCCTGACAGGGTATTCGAGCAGTACTTC
CDR3 protein: CASSLFPDRVFEQYF

D gene: .
clone size: .
CDR3 length: 13
J gene: TRBJ2-7
V gene: TRBV5-1
CDR3 DNA: TGCGCCAGCAGCATCGGGCGCAACTACGAGCAGTACTTC
CDR3 protein: CASSIGRNYEQYF

D gene: TRBD2
clone size: many
CDR3 length: 15
J gene: TRBJ2-7
V gene: TRBV6-2/TRBV6-3
CDR3 DNA: TGTGCCAGCAGTTATGCTGGGACTAGCGGATACGAGCAGTACTTC
CDR3 protein: CASSYAGTSGYEQYF

D gene: TRBD1
clone size: many
CDR3 length: 15
J gene: TRBJ2-6
V gene: TRBV13
CDR3 DNA: TGTGCCAGCAAAAGAGGGGGCACTGGGGCCAACGTCCTGACTTTC
CDR3 protein: CASKRGGTGANVLTF

D gene: .
clone size: many
CDR3 length: 13
J gene: TRBJ2-4
V gene: TRBV15
CDR3 DNA: TGTGCCACCAGCAGACGGACCGAAAACATTCAGTACTTC
CDR3 protein: CATSRRTENIQYF

D gene: TRBD1
clone size: .
CDR3 length: 15
J gene: TRBJ2-4
V gene: TRBV9
CDR3 DNA: TGTGCCAGCAGCGTAGAGGGGGCGGCCAAAAACATTCAGTACTTC
CDR3 protein: CASSVEGAAKNIQYF